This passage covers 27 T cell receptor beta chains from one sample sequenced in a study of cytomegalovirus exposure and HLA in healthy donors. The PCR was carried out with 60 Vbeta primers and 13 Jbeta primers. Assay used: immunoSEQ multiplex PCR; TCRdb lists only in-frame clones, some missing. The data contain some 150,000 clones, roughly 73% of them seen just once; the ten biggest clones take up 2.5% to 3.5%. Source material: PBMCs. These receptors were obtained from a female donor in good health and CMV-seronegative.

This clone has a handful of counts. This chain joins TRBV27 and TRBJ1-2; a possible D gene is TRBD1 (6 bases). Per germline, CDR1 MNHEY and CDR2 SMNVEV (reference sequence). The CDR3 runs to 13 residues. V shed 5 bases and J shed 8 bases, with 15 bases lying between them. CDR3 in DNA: TGTGCCAGCAGTCCTTTTGGGGGGGCCGGCTACACCTTC. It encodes CASSPFGGAGYTF.

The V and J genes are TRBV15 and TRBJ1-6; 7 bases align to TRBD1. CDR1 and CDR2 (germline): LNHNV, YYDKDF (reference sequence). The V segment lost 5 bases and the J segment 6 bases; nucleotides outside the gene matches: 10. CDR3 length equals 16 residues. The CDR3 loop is CATSGRTGNFNSPLHF. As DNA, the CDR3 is TGTGCCACCAGCGGTCGGACAGGCAATTTTAATTCACCCCTCCACTTT. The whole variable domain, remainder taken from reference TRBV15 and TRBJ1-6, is DAMVIQNPRYQVTQFGKPVTLSCSQTLNHNVMYWYQQKSSQAPKLLFHYYDKDFNNEADTPDNFQSRRPNTSFCFLDIRSPGLGDTAMYLCATSGRTGNFNSPLHFGNGTRLTVT.

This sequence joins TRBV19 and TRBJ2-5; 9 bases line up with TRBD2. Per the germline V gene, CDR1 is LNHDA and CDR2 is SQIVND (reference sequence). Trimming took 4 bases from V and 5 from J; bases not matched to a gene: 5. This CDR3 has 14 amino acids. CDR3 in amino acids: CASSRGLAGETQYF. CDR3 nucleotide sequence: TGTGCCAGTAGTAGGGGACTAGCTGGGGAGACCCAGTACTTC.

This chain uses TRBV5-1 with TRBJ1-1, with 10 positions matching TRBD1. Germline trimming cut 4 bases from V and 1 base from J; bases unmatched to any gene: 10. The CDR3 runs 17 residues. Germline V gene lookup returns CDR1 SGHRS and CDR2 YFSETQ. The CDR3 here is CASSTTTGTGANTEAFF. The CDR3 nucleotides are TGCGCCAGCAGCACAACTACCGGGACAGGGGCGAACACTGAAGCTTTCTTT.

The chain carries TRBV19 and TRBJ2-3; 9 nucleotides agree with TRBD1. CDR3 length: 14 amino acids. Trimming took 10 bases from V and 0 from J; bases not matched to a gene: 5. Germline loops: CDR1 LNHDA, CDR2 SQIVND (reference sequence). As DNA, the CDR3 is TGTGCCATTCAAGACAGGGGGAGCACAGATACGCAGTATTTT. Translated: CAIQDRGSTDTQYF. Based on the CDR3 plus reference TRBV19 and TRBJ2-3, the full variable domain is DGGITQSPKYLFRKEGQNVTLSCEQNLNHDAMYWYRQDPGQGLRLIYYSQIVNDFQKGDIAEGYSVSREKKESFPLTVTSAQKNPTAFYLCAIQDRGSTDTQYFGPGTRLTVL.

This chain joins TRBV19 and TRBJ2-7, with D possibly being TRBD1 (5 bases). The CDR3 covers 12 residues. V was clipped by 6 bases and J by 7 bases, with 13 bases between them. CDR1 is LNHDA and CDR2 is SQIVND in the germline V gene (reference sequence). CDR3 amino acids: CASRSTALEQYF. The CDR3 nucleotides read TGTGCCAGTAGGTCGACAGCCTTGGAGCAGTACTTC.

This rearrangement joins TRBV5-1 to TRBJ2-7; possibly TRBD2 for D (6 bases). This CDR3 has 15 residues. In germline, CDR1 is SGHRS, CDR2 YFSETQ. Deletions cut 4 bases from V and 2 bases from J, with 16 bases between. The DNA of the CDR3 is TGCGCCAGCAGCCAGAACCGGGACTTTACCTACGAGCAGTACTTC. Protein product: CASSQNRDFTYEQYF.

The CDR3 protein is CASSVGGLAMETQYF. As DNA, the CDR3 is TGTGCCAGCAGCGTAGGGGGACTAGCCATGGAGACCCAGTACTTC. V and J are TRBV9 and TRBJ2-5, with TRBD2 identical over 9 bases. The CDR3 contains 15 residues. V was pared by 0 bases and J by 5 bases, with 5 bases of the junction left unmatched. Germline V gives CDR1 SGDLS, CDR2 YYNGEE. The full variable domain, in which reference TRBV9 and TRBJ2-5 provide the parts outside the CDR3, is DSGVTQTPKHLITATGQRVTLRCSPRSGDLSVYWYQQSLDQGLQFLIQYYNGEERAKGNILERFSAQQFPDLHSELNLSSLELGDSALYFCASSVGGLAMETQYFGPGTRLLVL.

CDR3: CASRDRANYGYTF. DNA for the CDR3: TGTGCCAGCAGGGACAGGGCTAACTATGGCTACACCTTC. The genes are TRBV6-1 and TRBJ1-2; 8 nucleotides agree with TRBD1. The CDR3 is 13 amino acids. Looked up from germline, CDR1 is MNHNS and CDR2 is SASEGT. J gave up 0 bases and V 6 bases, and 0 bases lay outside the gene matches.

The CDR3 coding sequence is TGTGCCAGCAGTTTACCTGGGACAGCAAATGGCTACACCTTC. Protein product: CASSLPGTANGYTF. The chain joins TRBV28 to TRBJ1-2, with 7 bases that match TRBD1. Germline V gene data show CDR1 as MDHEN and CDR2 as SYDVKM. The CDR3 runs to 14 residues. J gave up 6 bases and V 2 bases, and 6 bases lay outside the gene matches.

In DNA form, the CDR3 reads TGCGCCAGCAGTGCAGGACAGGGGAAACAGCCCCAGCATTTT. Its translation is CASSAGQGKQPQHF. The chain couples TRBV10-2 to TRBJ1-5; 9 nucleotides agree with TRBD1. Trimming at V came to 4 bases and at J to 7 bases, leaving 5 bases not matched to a gene. The germline V gene encodes CDR1 WSHSY and CDR2 SAAADI. The CDR3 is 14 residues long.

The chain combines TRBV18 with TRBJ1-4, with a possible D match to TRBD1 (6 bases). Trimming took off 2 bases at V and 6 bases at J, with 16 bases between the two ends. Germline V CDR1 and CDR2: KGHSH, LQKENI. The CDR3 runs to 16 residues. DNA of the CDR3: TGTGCCAGCTCACCAGCGGGCAGGGGCGCCGATGAAAAACTGTTTTTT. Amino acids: CASSPAGRGADEKLFF. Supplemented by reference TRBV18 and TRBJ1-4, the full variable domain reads NAGVMQNPRHLVRRRGQEARLRCSPMKGHSHVYWYRQLPEEGLKFMVYLQKENIIDESGMPKERFSAEFPKEGPSILRIQQVVRGDSAAYFCASSPAGRGADEKLFFGSGTQLSVL.

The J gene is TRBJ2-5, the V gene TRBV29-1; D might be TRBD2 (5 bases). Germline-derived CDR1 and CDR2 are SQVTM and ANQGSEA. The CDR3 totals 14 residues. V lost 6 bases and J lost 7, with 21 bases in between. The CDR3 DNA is TGCAGCGTCCCCACAGAAGAGGGCCGGGGGACCCAGTACTTC. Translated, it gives CSVPTEEGRGTQYF.

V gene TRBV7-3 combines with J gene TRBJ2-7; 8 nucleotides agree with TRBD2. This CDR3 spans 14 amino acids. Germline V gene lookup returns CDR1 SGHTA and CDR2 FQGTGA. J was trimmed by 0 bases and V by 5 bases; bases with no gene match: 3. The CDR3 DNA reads TGTGCCAGCAGCCCGACTAGCGTCTCCTACGAGCAGTACTTC. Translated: CASSPTSVSYEQYF.

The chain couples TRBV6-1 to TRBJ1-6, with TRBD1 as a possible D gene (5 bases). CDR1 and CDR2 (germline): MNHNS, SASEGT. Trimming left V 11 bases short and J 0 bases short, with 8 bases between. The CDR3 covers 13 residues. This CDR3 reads CAGADSYNSPLHF. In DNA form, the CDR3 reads TGTGCCGGGGCGGACTCCTATAATTCACCCCTCCACTTT.

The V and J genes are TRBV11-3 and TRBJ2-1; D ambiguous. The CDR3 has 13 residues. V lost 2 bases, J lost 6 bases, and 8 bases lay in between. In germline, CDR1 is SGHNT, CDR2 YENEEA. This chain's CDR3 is CASSLRPSNEQFF. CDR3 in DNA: TGTGCCAGCAGCTTACGGCCTAGCAATGAGCAGTTCTTC.

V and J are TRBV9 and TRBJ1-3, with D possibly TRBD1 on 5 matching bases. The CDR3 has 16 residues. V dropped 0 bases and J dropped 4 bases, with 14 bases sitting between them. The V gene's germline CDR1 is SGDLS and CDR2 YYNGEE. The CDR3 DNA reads TGTGCCAGCAGCGTAGATGGGGCGCTGAGGGGAAACACCATATATTTT. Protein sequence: CASSVDGALRGNTIYF.

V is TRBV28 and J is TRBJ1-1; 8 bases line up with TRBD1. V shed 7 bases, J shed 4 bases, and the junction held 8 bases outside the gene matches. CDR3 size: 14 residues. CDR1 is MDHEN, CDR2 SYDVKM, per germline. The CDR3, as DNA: TGTGCCAGCATCAGGGGGCGCGATCTCACTGAAGCTTTCTTT. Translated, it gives CASIRGRDLTEAFF. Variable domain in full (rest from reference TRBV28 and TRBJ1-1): DVKVTQSSRYLVKRTGEKVFLECVQDMDHENMFWYRQDPGLGLRLIYFSYDVKMKEKGDIPEGYSVSREKKERFSLILESASTNQTSMYLCASIRGRDLTEAFFGQGTRLTVV.

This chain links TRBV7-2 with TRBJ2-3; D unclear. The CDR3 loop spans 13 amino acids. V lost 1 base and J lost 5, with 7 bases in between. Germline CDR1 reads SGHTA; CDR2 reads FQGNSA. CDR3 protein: CASSLVGEDTQYF. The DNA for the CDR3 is TGTGCCAGCAGCTTAGTTGGAGAAGATACGCAGTATTTT.

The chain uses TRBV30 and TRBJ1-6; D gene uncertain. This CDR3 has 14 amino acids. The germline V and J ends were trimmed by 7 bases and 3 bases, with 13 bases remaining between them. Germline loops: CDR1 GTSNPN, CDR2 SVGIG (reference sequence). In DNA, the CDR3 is TGTGCCTCGACATCTTTGGGCTATAATTCACCCCTCCACTTT. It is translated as CASTSLGYNSPLHF.

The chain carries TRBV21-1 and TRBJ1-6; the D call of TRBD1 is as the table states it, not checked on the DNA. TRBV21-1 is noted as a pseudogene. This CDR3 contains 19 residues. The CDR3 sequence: CASSKPDRGRGRDNSPLHF. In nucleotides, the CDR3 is TGTGCCAGCAGCAAACCCGACCGGGGCAGGGGACGTGATAATTCACCCCTCCACTTT.

The DNA of the CDR3 is TGTGCCAGCAGTCCTCACACGACAGGGGGCAGGTACGGCTACACCTTC. Its translation: CASSPHTTGGRYGYTF. The chain carries TRBV28 and TRBJ1-2; TRBD1 aligns across 10 bases. The V gene's germline CDR1 is MDHEN and CDR2 SYDVKM. The junction had 14 bases not matched to a gene; V was cut back by 5 bases and J by 8 bases. The CDR3 has 16 residues.

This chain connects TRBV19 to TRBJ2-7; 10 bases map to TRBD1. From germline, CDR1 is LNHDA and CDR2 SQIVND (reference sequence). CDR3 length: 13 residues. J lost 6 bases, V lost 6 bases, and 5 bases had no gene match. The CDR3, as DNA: TGTGCCAGTAGGACCGGGACAGGGGCCGAGCAGTACTTC. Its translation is CASRTGTGAEQYF.

The CDR3 DNA reads TGTGCCAGCAGTTACCCAAAAGCGGAGGACTATGGCTACACCTTC. Amino acids: CASSYPKAEDYGYTF. The J gene is TRBJ1-2, the V gene TRBV6-6; D is ambiguous. Germline V gene lookup returns CDR1 MNHNY and CDR2 SVGAGI (reference sequence). V shed 2 bases and J shed 3 bases, with 13 bases lying between them. The CDR3 is made up of 15 amino acids.

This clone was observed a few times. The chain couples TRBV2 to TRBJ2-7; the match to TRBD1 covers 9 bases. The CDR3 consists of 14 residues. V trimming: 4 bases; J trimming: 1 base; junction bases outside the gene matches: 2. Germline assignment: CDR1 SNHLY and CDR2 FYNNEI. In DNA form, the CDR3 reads TGTGCCAGCAGTGGGGGGACAGGGTCCTACGAGCAGTACTTC. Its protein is CASSGGTGSYEQYF. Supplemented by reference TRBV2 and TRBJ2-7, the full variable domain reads EPEVTQTPSHQVTQMGQEVILRCVPISNHLYFYWYRQILGQKVEFLVSFYNNEISEKSEIFDDQFSVERPDGSNFTLKIRSTKLEDSAMYFCASSGGTGSYEQYFGPGTRLTVT.

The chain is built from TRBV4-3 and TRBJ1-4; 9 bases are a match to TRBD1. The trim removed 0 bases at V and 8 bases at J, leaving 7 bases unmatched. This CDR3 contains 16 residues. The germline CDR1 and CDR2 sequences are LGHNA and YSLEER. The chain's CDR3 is CASSQDLRQGEEKLFF. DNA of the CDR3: TGCGCCAGCAGCCAAGATTTAAGACAGGGGGAGGAAAAACTGTTTTTT.

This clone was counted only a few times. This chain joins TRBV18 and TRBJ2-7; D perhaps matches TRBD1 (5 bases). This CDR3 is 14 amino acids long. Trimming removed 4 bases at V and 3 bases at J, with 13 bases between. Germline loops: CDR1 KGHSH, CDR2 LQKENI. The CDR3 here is CASSLSEGDYEQYF. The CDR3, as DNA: TGTGCCAGCTCACTGTCGGAAGGGGACTACGAGCAGTACTTC.